This record looks at one TCR beta chain sequence and its context. The antigen is undetermined. The germline V gene has CDR1 PRHDT and CDR2 FYEKMQ (reference sequence). The V segment lost 1 base and the J segment 10 bases; nucleotides outside the gene matches: 9. The CDR3 contains 16 residues. The data stem from a study of cytomegalovirus exposure and HLA in healthy donors. Points from the study as a whole: Analyzed later, most CMV-associated TCR beta chains appeared HLA-restricted.

PCR used 60 Vbeta primers and 13 Jbeta primers. The protocol was immunoSEQ multiplex PCR, while the TCRdb copy is restricted to in-frame clones and leaves out a portion. This sample has fewer than 130,000 clones, with roughly 80% found just once. The source of this sequence is a man aged 30-40 years in good health and CMV-seropositive. The chain employs TRBV13 and TRBJ1-6; 8 nucleotides line up with TRBD1. The sequencing input was PBMCs. The CDR3 DNA is TGTGCCAGCAGCTTAGCCGGAGGACAGGGCGAGTCACCCCTCCACTTT. Translated, it gives CASSLAGGQGESPLHF.